A selection of T cell receptor beta chains follows, all from one sample in a study of blood T cell repertoires in COVID-19. Sequencing used immunoSEQ multiplex PCR; TCRdb keeps in-frame clones, though not all of them. Found here are approximately 230,000 clones, 85% to 90% of them singletons; the top ten hold about 1.6%. The material sequenced was PBMCs or T cells enriched from blood (not recorded which). The origin of the receptors is a man aged 40-55 years who had recovered from COVID-19. Each CDR3 is given without its conserved first and last residue. Rows may omit the clone size; those that give it use once, few, many or a size class.

clone size: -
J gene: TRBJ1-1
V gene: TRBV25-1
CDR3 protein: ASSELDSTNTEAF

clone size: -
J gene: TRBJ1-6
V gene: TRBV13
CDR3 protein: ASSLWGTGYNSPLH

clone size: many
J gene: TRBJ2-7
V gene: TRBV28
CDR3 protein: ASRLSGVRDEQY

clone size: -
J gene: TRBJ2-7
V gene: TRBV6-5
CDR3 protein: ASSYWTSGSEQY

clone size: once
J gene: TRBJ1-1
V gene: TRBV19
CDR3 protein: ASSWIGQKNTEAF

clone size: -
J gene: TRBJ2-3
V gene: TRBV7-9
CDR3 protein: ASSLGTGGADTQY

clone size: -
J gene: TRBJ2-7
V gene: TRBV30
CDR3 protein: AWRGERQGQY

clone size: -
J gene: TRBJ1-1
V gene: TRBV3-1/TRBV3-2
CDR3 protein: ASSQERNTEAF

clone size: -
J gene: TRBJ2-3
V gene: TRBV27
CDR3 protein: ASRLKWGNGRTDTQY

clone size: -
J gene: TRBJ1-5
V gene: TRBV7-8
CDR3 protein: ASSSNRDRIISNQPQH

clone size: -
J gene: TRBJ1-6
V gene: TRBV5-1
CDR3 protein: ASSLDRGWSPLH

clone size: -
J gene: TRBJ2-7
V gene: TRBV7-9
CDR3 protein: ASSELALSSYEQY

clone size: -
J gene: TRBJ2-1
V gene: TRBV18
CDR3 protein: ASSPPASGGQF

clone size: -
J gene: TRBJ2-2
V gene: TRBV7-2
CDR3 protein: ASSLGNRGTGELF

clone size: -
J gene: TRBJ1-3
V gene: TRBV11-2
CDR3 protein: ASSLTGVVSGNTIY

clone size: -
J gene: TRBJ1-2
V gene: TRBV4-2
CDR3 protein: ASSQAGAIANYGYT

clone size: once
J gene: TRBJ1-4
V gene: TRBV6-5
CDR3 protein: ASRRGTGGGEKLF

clone size: -
J gene: TRBJ2-1
V gene: TRBV27
CDR3 protein: ASSRPQGEQF

clone size: -
J gene: TRBJ2-7
V gene: TRBV5-4
CDR3 protein: ASSLKRELPYEQY

clone size: -
J gene: TRBJ1-5
V gene: TRBV5-4
CDR3 protein: ASSPKDRNQPQH

clone size: few
J gene: TRBJ1-1
V gene: TRBV24-1
CDR3 protein: ATSDGQSYTEAF

clone size: -
J gene: TRBJ2-1
V gene: TRBV7-9
CDR3 protein: ASSFRGSFNEQF

clone size: -
J gene: TRBJ1-4
V gene: TRBV5-6
CDR3 protein: ATTDRENEKLF

clone size: once
J gene: TRBJ2-5
V gene: TRBV19
CDR3 protein: ASSILDSQETQY

clone size: -
J gene: TRBJ1-4
V gene: TRBV21-1
CDR3 protein: ASSRRTAMDLANEKLF

clone size: -
J gene: TRBJ2-1
V gene: TRBV1
CDR3 protein: TRKNRGGSYNEQF

clone size: -
J gene: TRBJ2-7
V gene: TRBV7-8
CDR3 protein: ASSLGGAGVTYEQY

clone size: -
J gene: TRBJ1-1
V gene: TRBV30
CDR3 protein: AWSAGNTEAF

clone size: -
J gene: TRBJ2-2
V gene: TRBV4-3
CDR3 protein: ASSQGGGVAGELF

clone size: once
J gene: TRBJ2-2
V gene: TRBV19
CDR3 protein: ASSRQPTNTGELF

clone size: -
J gene: TRBJ1-1
V gene: TRBV18
CDR3 protein: ASSGAGGRNTEAF

clone size: -
J gene: TRBJ1-6
V gene: TRBV30
CDR3 protein: AWGSLQGDNSPLH

clone size: -
J gene: TRBJ1-2
V gene: TRBV10-3
CDR3 protein: AISEFQGYT

clone size: -
J gene: TRBJ1-6
V gene: TRBV19
CDR3 protein: ASSIGQNSPLH

clone size: -
J gene: TRBJ1-6
V gene: TRBV18
CDR3 protein: ASSPAGGIDSPLH

clone size: few
J gene: TRBJ1-1
V gene: TRBV3-1/TRBV3-2
CDR3 protein: ASRLGDEAF

clone size: -
J gene: TRBJ2-7
V gene: TRBV12-3/TRBV12-4
CDR3 protein: ASSPEGSYEQY

clone size: -
J gene: TRBJ1-4
V gene: TRBV30
CDR3 protein: AWGREKLF

clone size: -
J gene: TRBJ1-6
V gene: TRBV5-5
CDR3 protein: ASSPGQTYNSPLH

clone size: -
J gene: TRBJ2-3
V gene: TRBV5-1
CDR3 protein: ASSLVASGSDTQY

clone size: -
J gene: TRBJ1-1
V gene: TRBV18
CDR3 protein: ASSPPTVMNTEAF

clone size: -
J gene: TRBJ1-1
V gene: TRBV4-3
CDR3 protein: ASSQDRHRNTEAF

clone size: -
J gene: TRBJ1-5
V gene: TRBV2
CDR3 protein: ASSRQSGDQPQH

clone size: few
J gene: TRBJ2-7
V gene: TRBV2
CDR3 protein: ASSEGGLASYEQY

clone size: -
J gene: TRBJ2-7
V gene: TRBV3-1/TRBV3-2
CDR3 protein: ASSGLAENYEQY

clone size: -
J gene: TRBJ1-5
V gene: TRBV7-8
CDR3 protein: ASSINIISNQPQH

clone size: few
J gene: TRBJ1-2
V gene: TRBV3-1/TRBV3-2
CDR3 protein: ASSQLAGTNYGYT

clone size: -
J gene: TRBJ2-7
V gene: TRBV9
CDR3 protein: ASSVGPGREQY

clone size: -
J gene: TRBJ2-1
V gene: TRBV7-8
CDR3 protein: ASSLVLLAIGEQF

clone size: -
J gene: TRBJ1-1
V gene: TRBV20-1
CDR3 protein: SALLGEAF

clone size: -
J gene: TRBJ2-3
V gene: TRBV11-2
CDR3 protein: ASSFATDTQY